A selection of T cell receptor beta chains follows, all from one sample in a study of blood T cell repertoires in COVID-19. Assay used: immunoSEQ multiplex PCR; TCRdb lists only in-frame clones, some missing. Of approximately 45,000 clones in the sample, about 88% were seen once. The sequenced material came from peripheral blood. The source is a human donor in a cohort sampled during active COVID-19. The CDR3 runs from the conserved cysteine through the conserved F or W. D genes are given only for firm matches.

d_call	j_call	v_call	cdr3_nt	cdr3_aa
TRBD2	TRBJ2-1	TRBV7-3	TGTGCCAGCAGCCCCACTAGCGGGGGGGCCGATGAGCAGTTCTTC	CASSPTSGGADEQFF
TRBD1	TRBJ2-7	TRBV7-9	TGTGCCAGCAGCTCCGACAGGGTCCCCTCCTACGAGCAGTACTTC	CASSSDRVPSYEQYF
NA	TRBJ2-2	TRBV11-2	TGTGCCAGCAGCTTAGCTAACGGGGAGCTGTTTTTT	CASSLANGELFF
TRBD2	TRBJ2-3	TRBV6-4	TGTGCCAGCACTAGCGGGGGGGCCGGCGATACGCAGTATTTT	CASTSGGAGDTQYF
NA	TRBJ1-2	TRBV19	TGTGCCAGTAGTATCTTGCTAGAAAACTATGGCTACACCTTC	CASSILLENYGYTF
TRBD2	TRBJ2-1	TRBV9	TGTGCCAGCAGCGTAGGCACTAGCGGGACCTACAATGAGCAGTTCTTC	CASSVGTSGTYNEQFF
TRBD1	TRBJ1-3	TRBV10-2	TGCGCCAGCAGTGTACAGGGGGCAACTGGAAACACCATATATTTT	CASSVQGATGNTIYF
NA	TRBJ2-7	TRBV10-3	TGTGCCATCAGTGAGTCGGCAGGGTCCTACGAGCAGTACTTC	CAISESAGSYEQYF
NA	TRBJ1-5	TRBV30	TGTGCCTGGAGGGCCCTCGGAGGACAGCCCCAGCATTTT	CAWRALGGQPQHF
TRBD2	TRBJ2-1	TRBV5-1	TGCGCCAGCAGCTGGCCGACTAGCGGGGGTTACAATGAGCAGTTCTTC	CASSWPTSGGYNEQFF
TRBD2	TRBJ2-5	TRBV7-2	TGTGCCAGCAGCTTAGGCAGCGGGGGGGTGGAGACCCAGTACTTC	CASSLGSGGVETQYF
NA	TRBJ2-3	TRBV3-1/TRBV3-2	TGTGCCAGCAGCCATAGACAGTCAAGCACAGATACGCAGTATTTT	CASSHRQSSTDTQYF
NA	TRBJ1-4	TRBV10-3	TGTGCCATCAGTGAGGGGTCGGACAGTTCGCGTGAAAAACTGTTTTTT	CAISEGSDSSREKLFF
TRBD2	TRBJ2-1	TRBV6-5	TGTGCCAGCAGTTTGACTAGCGGGACCTACAATGAGCAGTTCTTC	CASSLTSGTYNEQFF
NA	TRBJ1-2	TRBV19	TGTGCCAGTAGTATATTTAACAGGGACTATGGCTACACCTTC	CASSIFNRDYGYTF
TRBD1	TRBJ2-7	TRBV5-5	TGTGCCAGCAGCTGGGGGACAGGGCAGGCTTACGAGCAGTACTTC	CASSWGTGQAYEQYF
TRBD1	TRBJ2-2	TRBV6-5	TGTGCCAGCAGTTACCCCCGGGACAGCACCACCGGGGAGCTGTTTTTT	CASSYPRDSTTGELFF
NA	TRBJ2-2	TRBV6-2/TRBV6-3	TGTGCCAGCAGTTACTCGCCCCCAGGGGCCGGGGAGCTGTTTTTT	CASSYSPPGAGELFF
TRBD2	TRBJ2-7	TRBV5-1	TGCGCCAGCAGCTTACTAGCGGGGTACGAGCAGTACTTC	CASSLLAGYEQYF
NA	TRBJ2-1	TRBV10-2	TGCGCCAGCAGTGAGTTGGGGGGTCGACAGGGGCAGTTCTTC	CASSELGGRQGQFF
NA	TRBJ1-2	TRBV5-6	TGTGCCAGCAGCTCCCCCCTGGGGGCATCTAACTATGGCTACACCTTC	CASSSPLGASNYGYTF
TRBD1	TRBJ1-1	TRBV19	TGTGCCAGTAAAATGACAGGGAACCTTAACACTGAAGCTTTCTTT	CASKMTGNLNTEAFF
NA	TRBJ2-3	TRBV18	TGTGCCAGCTCACCAGCCATGCCAGGGGTTACAGATACGCAGTATTTT	CASSPAMPGVTDTQYF
TRBD1	TRBJ2-3	TRBV20-1	TGCAGTGCTAGTAGGGCCAGGGGGAACACAGATACGCAGTATTTT	CSASRARGNTDTQYF
TRBD2	TRBJ2-5	TRBV30	TGTGCCTGGAGTGGGACTAGAGAGACCCAGTACTTC	CAWSGTRETQYF
NA	TRBJ1-2	TRBV6-5	TGTGCCAGCAGTTACCGCCTCAGGCAACCAGGGGGCTACACCTTC	CASSYRLRQPGGYTF
TRBD2	TRBJ2-7	TRBV6-5	TGTGCCAGCGGGGCTAGCGGTTTCTACGAGCAGTACTTC	CASGASGFYEQYF
TRBD1	TRBJ1-6	TRBV5-4	TGTGCCAGCAGACGGGACAGAGATTCACCCCTCCACTTT	CASRRDRDSPLHF
TRBD1	TRBJ1-4	TRBV19	TGTGCCAGTAGTAGCAGACAGGGAAATGAAAAACTGTTTTTT	CASSSRQGNEKLFF
NA	TRBJ2-7	TRBV3-1/TRBV3-2	TGTGCCAGCAGCCAAGCAGCTGGGGGGTCCTACGAGCAGTACTTC	CASSQAAGGSYEQYF
NA	TRBJ1-1	TRBV7-9	TGTGCCAGCAGCTTAGGGCAGGCGCGCACTGAAGCTTTCTTT	CASSLGQARTEAFF
TRBD1	TRBJ1-2	TRBV10-3	TGTGCCATCAATATCGTGACAGGGGGCGATGAAAGCAAAGGTGGCTACACCTTC	CAINIVTGGDESKGGYTF